Sample share makes the clone carrying this T cell receptor beta chain medium-sized (0.01 to 0.1%). Via MiXCR, TCRdb re-called the 5' RACE reads, giving one row per CDR3 protein. The sample has 20,000 to 25,000 distinct CDR3 sequences, about 3.2% seen once. Trimming took 0 bases from V and 3 from J, leaving 13 bases between them. Germline lookup yields CDR1 SGHRS and CDR2 YFSETQ. There are 15 residues in the CDR3. These data are taken from a study of T cells after yellow fever vaccination. Whole-study results and caveats: Booster sampling recovered most clones from primary vaccination (less than 97% CD4, approximately 88% CD8).

This sequence was found in a man between 18 and 35 years old who received the YFV17D yellow fever vaccine. The chain uses TRBV5-1 and TRBJ2-7; D possibly corresponds to TRBD1 (5 bases). This specimen consisted of PBMCs, either bulk or a sorted T-cell subset (CD4+, CD8+, memory, or dextramer-sorted; not recorded which), obtained approximately 40 days after the first yellow fever vaccination. The CDR3: CASSLEAGNSYEQYF. In nucleotides, the CDR3 is TGCGCCAGCAGCTTGGAGGCAGGGAATAGCTACGAGCAGTACTTC.